One T cell receptor (beta chain) is described in this entry. This table comes from immunoSEQ multiplex PCR, and its TCRdb copy is limited to in-frame clones, with some not included. Of a few hundred thousand clones in the sample, nearly 85% were seen once. These data originate in a study of blood T cell repertoires in COVID-19. In germline, CDR1 is MNHNS, CDR2 SASEGT. J lost 2 bases, V lost 4 bases, and 4 bases had no gene match. CDR3 length equals 16 residues. The sequence was collected from a human donor in a cohort sampled during active COVID-19. Sequencing input: peripheral blood. The genes are TRBV6-1 and TRBJ2-3; 12 nucleotides align to TRBD2. The CDR3 protein is CASSVGTSGYTDTQYF. CDR3 bases: TGTGCCAGCAGTGTAGGGACTAGCGGGTACACAGATACGCAGTATTTT.